One and the same sample provided the 9 T cell receptor beta chains below, sequenced in a study of blood T cells in healthy people across ages. The authors ran a second PCR of about 6 to 12 cycles using a sample-barcoded 5' primer and a J-beta primer mix. TCRdb re-derived calls from the 5' RACE reads in MiXCR, one entry per CDR3 protein. This table has 1.4 million or so distinct CDR3 sequences, less than 45% appearing once. Sequencing was carried out using blood. Receptors were obtained from a woman under 30 in good health.

This chain uses TRBV6-2 or TRBV6-3 with TRBJ1-2; D not certain. Trimming removed 5 bases at V and 4 bases at J, with 11 bases between. This CDR3 has 13 amino acids. Germline CDR1 is MNHEY and CDR2 is SVGEGT. The CDR3 DNA sequence: TGTGCCAGCAGTCATGCGGAGATCTATGGCTACACCTTC. Protein sequence: CASSHAEIYGYTF.

This clonotype appeared a few times. The V call is TRBV25-1, the J call TRBJ2-4; D is unresolved. V was clipped by 7 bases and J by 12 bases, with 16 bases between them. Germline lookup yields CDR1 MGHDK and CDR2 SYGVNS. This CDR3 contains 12 residues. This CDR3 is CASTLGWTGQYF. CDR3 coding DNA: TGTGCCAGCACCCTTGGGTGGACGGGTCAGTACTTC.

This clonotype was counted only a few times. This chain uses TRBV6-6 with TRBJ2-2; 7 bases are shared with TRBD1. In germline, CDR1 is MNHNY, CDR2 SVGAGI (reference sequence). V was pared by 5 bases and J by 2 bases, with 5 bases of the junction left unmatched. The CDR3 loop spans 15 amino acids. Here the CDR3 DNA reads TGTGCCAGCAGTCGCCGGGACAGAAACACCGGGGAGCTGTTTTTT. Translated, it gives CASSRRDRNTGELFF.

The V and J genes are TRBV29-1 and TRBJ2-3, with 8 positions matching TRBD1. CDR3 size: 12 residues. Germline CDR1 is SQVTM and CDR2 is ANQGSEA. V lost 6 bases to trimming and J lost 5 bases; unmatched junction nucleotides: 4. CDR3 sequence reads: CSVIDRGDTQYF. The CDR3 DNA reads TGCAGCGTAATAGACAGGGGAGATACGCAGTATTTT.

The V gene is TRBV7-2, the J gene TRBJ1-4; D is ambiguous. V was shortened by 3 bases and J by 6 bases, with 14 bases between the two germline ends. The CDR3 has 15 residues. The germline gives CDR1 SGHTA, CDR2 FQGNSA. The CDR3 nucleotides read TGTGCCAGCAGCTTCTTCGGTTCCCTGGATGAAAAACTGTTTTTT. Protein sequence: CASSFFGSLDEKLFF.

The chain has TRBV6-1 and TRBJ2-5; TRBD2 aligns across 8 bases. CDR3 size: 16 residues. With V trimmed by 5 bases and J by 2 bases, 10 bases remained unmatched. CDR1 and CDR2 from the germline V gene are MNHNS and SASEGT. DNA of the CDR3: TGTGCCAGCAGTATCCGGGGGGGTACTCCACAAGAGACCCAGTACTTC. The encoded protein is CASSIRGGTPQETQYF.

The chain carries TRBV29-1 and TRBJ2-7; 14 nucleotides match TRBD2. V lost 6 bases and J lost 5; bases outside the gene matches: 12. The CDR3 spans 16 residues. Germline V gene lookup returns CDR1 SQVTM and CDR2 ANQGSEA. Here the CDR3 reads CSVAPGTSGSQNEQYF. The DNA for the CDR3 is TGCAGCGTCGCTCCCGGGACTAGCGGGAGTCAGAACGAGCAGTACTTC.

The chain joins TRBV20-1 to TRBJ2-7; D tentatively reads TRBD1 or TRBD2 (5 bases each). The CDR3 is 14 amino acids. V lost 6 bases to trimming and J lost 3 bases, with 18 bases between them. Germline-derived CDR1 and CDR2 are DFQATT and SNEGSKA (reference sequence). This CDR3 is CSAPPVSRGYEQYF. The CDR3 DNA reads as TGCAGTGCCCCGCCCGTTTCGAGGGGCTACGAGCAGTACTTC.

The chain employs TRBV11-2 and TRBJ2-1, with 10 bases matching TRBD2. The CDR3 length is 16 residues. The V and J ends lost 2 bases and 10 bases, in that order; junction bases with no gene match: 11. Germline V gene lookup returns CDR1 SGHAT and CDR2 FQNNGV. DNA of the CDR3: TGTGCCAGCAGCTTAACTCCCCTAGCGGGGGTAGAAGAGCAGTTCTTC. It yields the protein CASSLTPLAGVEEQFF.